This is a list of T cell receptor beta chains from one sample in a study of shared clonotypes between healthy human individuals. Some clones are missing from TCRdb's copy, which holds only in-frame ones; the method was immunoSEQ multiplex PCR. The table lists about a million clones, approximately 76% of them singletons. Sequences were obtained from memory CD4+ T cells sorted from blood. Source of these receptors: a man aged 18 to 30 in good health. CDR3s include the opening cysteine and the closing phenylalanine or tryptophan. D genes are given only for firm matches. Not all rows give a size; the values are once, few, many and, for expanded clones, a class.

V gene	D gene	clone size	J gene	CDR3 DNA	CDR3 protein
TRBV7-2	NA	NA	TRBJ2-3	TGTGCCAGCAGCTTCGTGCGGGCGTCCTTCACAGATACGCAGTATTTT	CASSFVRASFTDTQYF
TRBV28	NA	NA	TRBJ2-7	TGTGCCAGCAGTTTAGCAGGGACCTACGAGCAGTACTTC	CASSLAGTYEQYF
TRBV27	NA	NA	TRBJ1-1	TGTGCCAGCAGTTTATCTGGCCTCGCCCAGGGAAGAGCTTTCTTT	CASSLSGLAQGRAFF
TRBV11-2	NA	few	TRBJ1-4	TGTGCCAGCAGCTTAGGGGGAGTTAATGAAAAACTGTTTTTT	CASSLGGVNEKLFF
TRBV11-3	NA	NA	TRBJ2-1	TGTGCCAGCAGCTTAGAGGGGGCTTCCTACAATGAGCAGTTCTTC	CASSLEGASYNEQFF
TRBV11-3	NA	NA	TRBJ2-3	TGTGCCAGCAGCTTAGGGCCGGGGGCAGATACGCAGTATTTT	CASSLGPGADTQYF
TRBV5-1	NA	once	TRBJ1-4	TGCGCCAGCAGAATAGGGACAACTCAAACTAATGAAAAACTGTTTTTT	CASRIGTTQTNEKLFF
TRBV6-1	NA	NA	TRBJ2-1	TGTGCCAGCAGTGTCGGCCAGCTACCCAATGAGCAGTTCTTC	CASSVGQLPNEQFF
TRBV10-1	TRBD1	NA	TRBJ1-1	TGCGCCAGCAGTCCGCAGGGGGACACTGAAGCTTTCTTT	CASSPQGDTEAFF
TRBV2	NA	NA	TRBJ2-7	TGTGCCAGCAGTGGGGAGGGGGTTTTTGAAGAGCAGTACTTC	CASSGEGVFEEQYF
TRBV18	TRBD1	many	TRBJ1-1	TGTGCCAGCTCACCCGGACAGGGGAAAAGCACTGAAGCTTTCTTT	CASSPGQGKSTEAFF
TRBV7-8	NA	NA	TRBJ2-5	TGTGCCAGCAGCCTCTGGACCGAGCAAGAGACCCAGTACTTC	CASSLWTEQETQYF
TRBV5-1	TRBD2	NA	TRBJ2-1	TGCGCCAGCAGCCCGGGACTAGCGGGATTATACAATGAGCAGTTCTTC	CASSPGLAGLYNEQFF
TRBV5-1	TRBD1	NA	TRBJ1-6	TGCGCCAGCAGCGCGGGACAGGGGGACGGGAGGTCACCCCTCCACTTT	CASSAGQGDGRSPLHF
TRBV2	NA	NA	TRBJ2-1	TGTGCCAGCAGTGTGGGGACGTTCTATGAGCAGTTCTTC	CASSVGTFYEQFF
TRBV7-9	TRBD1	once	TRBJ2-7	TGTGCCAGCAGCGCCGGGACAGGTGGAAACGAGCAGTACTTC	CASSAGTGGNEQYF
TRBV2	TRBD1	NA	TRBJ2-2	TGTGCCAGCAGTTACAGGGGTTTCAACACCGGGGAGCTGTTTTTT	CASSYRGFNTGELFF
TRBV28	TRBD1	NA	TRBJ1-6	TGTGCCAGCAGTGGAAACAGGGGGCAGTTGAATTCACCCCTCCACTTT	CASSGNRGQLNSPLHF